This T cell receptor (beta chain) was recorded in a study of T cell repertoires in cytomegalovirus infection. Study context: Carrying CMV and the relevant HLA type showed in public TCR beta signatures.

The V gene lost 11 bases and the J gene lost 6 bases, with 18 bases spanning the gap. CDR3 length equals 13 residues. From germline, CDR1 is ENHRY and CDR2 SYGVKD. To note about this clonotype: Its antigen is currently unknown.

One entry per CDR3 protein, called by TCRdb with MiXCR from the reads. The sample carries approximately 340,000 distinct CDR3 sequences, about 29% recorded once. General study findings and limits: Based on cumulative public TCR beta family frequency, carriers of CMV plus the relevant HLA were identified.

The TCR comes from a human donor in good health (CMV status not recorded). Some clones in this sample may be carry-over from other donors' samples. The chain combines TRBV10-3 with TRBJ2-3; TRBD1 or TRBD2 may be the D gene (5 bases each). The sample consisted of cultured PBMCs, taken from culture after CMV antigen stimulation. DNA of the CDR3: TGTGCCTCCTCGGGGCCCCCGGTCGATACGCAGTATTTT. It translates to CASSGPPVDTQYF.